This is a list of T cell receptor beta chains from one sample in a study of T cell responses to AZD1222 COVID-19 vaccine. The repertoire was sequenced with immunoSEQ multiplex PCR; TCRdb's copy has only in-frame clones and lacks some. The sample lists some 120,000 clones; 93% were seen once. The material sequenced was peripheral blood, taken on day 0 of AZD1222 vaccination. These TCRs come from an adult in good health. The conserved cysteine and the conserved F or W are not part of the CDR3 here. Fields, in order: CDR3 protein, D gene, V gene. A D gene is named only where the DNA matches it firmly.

CDR3: ASSGGEVGYT
D: .
V: TRBV2

CDR3: AWSPVSGHLLNTEAF
D: .
V: TRBV30

CDR3: ASSSGTGGTGELF
D: TRBD1
V: TRBV5-5

CDR3: ASSDSTGTRAGANVLT
D: TRBD2
V: TRBV6-4

CDR3: ASSPIENNEQF
D: .
V: TRBV27

CDR3: ASSEQGDQPQH
D: .
V: TRBV7-2

CDR3: ASSPRDRRSSGNTIY
D: .
V: TRBV7-2

CDR3: ASRAIMDSGAF
D: .
V: TRBV28

CDR3: ASSVAFNQETQY
D: .
V: TRBV9

CDR3: ASSLRPTNTGELF
D: .
V: TRBV11-2

CDR3: AWNPPGQTIDTGELF
D: TRBD1
V: TRBV30

CDR3: ASSLGTGGRNQPQH
D: TRBD1
V: TRBV3-1/TRBV3-2

CDR3: ASSPKGSYGYT
D: .
V: TRBV18

CDR3: ASSSLAGGPNEQF
D: TRBD2
V: TRBV5-1

CDR3: ASSLGTGGGNTIY
D: TRBD1
V: TRBV5-4

CDR3: ASSLSSQGGNQPQH
D: .
V: TRBV27